The TCR beta chain under discussion was sequenced for a study of T cells in Graves' hyperthyroidism and ophthalmopathy. Findings and caveats of the study: The model identified upcoming ophthalmopathy a median roughly 6.5 months ahead of onset.

As concerns this clonotype: Antigen unknown.

PBMCs were derived from under 13 ml fresh peripheral blood. CDR1 and CDR2 (germline): MDHEN, SYDVKM. There are 12 residues in the CDR3. V was clipped by 5 bases and J by 8 bases, with 12 bases between them. Regions amplified from RNA transcripts were the TCR beta CDR3 regions. The TCR CDR3 first-round RT-PCR relied on the HTBI primer set. TCRdb called the multiplex PCR reads again in MiXCR, with one record for every CDR3 protein. The sample contains about 720,000 distinct CDR3 sequences, around 19% of which appear only once. This chain joins TRBV28 and TRBJ1-1; D unresolved. The specimen was blood. The sequence was collected from a woman between 50 and 59 years old with Graves' hyperthyroidism that later progressed to Graves' ophthalmopathy. CDR3 nucleotide sequence: TGTGCCAGCAGTCCCCCGGGGTACGAAGCTTTCTTT. It encodes CASSPPGYEAFF.